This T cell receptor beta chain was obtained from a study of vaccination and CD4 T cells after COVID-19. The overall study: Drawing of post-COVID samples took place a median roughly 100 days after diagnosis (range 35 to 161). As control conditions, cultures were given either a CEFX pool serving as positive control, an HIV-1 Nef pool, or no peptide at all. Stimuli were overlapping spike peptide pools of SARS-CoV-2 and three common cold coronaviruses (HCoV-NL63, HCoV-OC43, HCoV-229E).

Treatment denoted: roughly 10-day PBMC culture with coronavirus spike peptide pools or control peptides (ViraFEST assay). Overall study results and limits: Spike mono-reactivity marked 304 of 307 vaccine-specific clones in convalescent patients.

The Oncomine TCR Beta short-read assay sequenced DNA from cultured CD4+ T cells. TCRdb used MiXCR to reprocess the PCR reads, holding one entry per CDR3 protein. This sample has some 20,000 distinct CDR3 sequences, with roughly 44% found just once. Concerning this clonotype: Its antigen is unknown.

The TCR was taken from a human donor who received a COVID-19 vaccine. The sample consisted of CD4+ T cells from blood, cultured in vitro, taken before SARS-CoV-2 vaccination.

The CDR3 reads CAWSRQENQPQHF. The CDR3, as DNA: TGTGCCTGGAGTCGACAGGAGAATCAGCCCCAGCATTTT. The rearrangement joins TRBV30 to TRBJ1-5; D is perhaps TRBD1 (6 bases). CDR1 and CDR2 from the germline V gene are GTSNPN and SVGIG (reference sequence). The CDR3 extends over 13 amino acids. The V end lost 2 bases, the J end lost 4 bases, and 9 bases lay between the germline ends.